A selection of T cell receptor beta chains follows, all from one sample in a study of blood T cell repertoires in COVID-19. Profiling relied on immunoSEQ multiplex PCR, and the TCRdb table lists in-frame clones only, not all of them. The sample holds 150,000 to 200,000 clones, 84% seen once. The sample comprised peripheral blood. The receptors here all came from an elderly woman with acute or convalescent COVID-19. Both conserved end residues are part of each CDR3. Fields, in order: V gene, D gene, J gene, CDR3 protein, CDR3 DNA. The D gene is left open where the match is weak.

TRBV5-1	TRBD2	TRBJ2-7	CASSFAGGKSYEQYF	TGCGCCAGCAGCTTCGCCGGGGGGAAGTCCTACGAGCAGTACTTC
TRBV27	.	TRBJ1-5	CASSLGLGRNQHQPQHF	TGTGCCAGCAGTTTGGGTTTGGGCCGTAATCAACATCAGCCCCAGCATTTT
TRBV7-6	TRBD1	TRBJ2-2	CASSLVGQGLAGELFF	TGTGCCAGCAGCTTAGTGGGACAGGGGTTGGCCGGGGAGCTGTTTTTT
TRBV18	TRBD1	TRBJ1-2	CASSPSIGTDGYGYTF	TGTGCCAGCTCACCATCCATAGGGACAGATGGCTATGGCTACACCTTC
TRBV7-9	.	TRBJ1-1	CASSLGSSVTEAFF	TGTGCCAGCAGCTTAGGGAGCTCTGTCACTGAAGCTTTCTTT
TRBV28	.	TRBJ1-5	CASSPRGVGRRNQPQHF	TGTGCCAGCAGTCCACGGGGGGTGGGGAGGAGAAACCAGCCCCAGCATTTT
TRBV7-9	.	TRBJ2-7	CASSLAGGGSYEQYF	TGTGCCAGCAGCTTAGCCGGAGGAGGCTCCTACGAGCAGTACTTC
TRBV30	.	TRBJ2-1	CAWSKELDPLDEQFF	TGTGCCTGGAGTAAGGAGCTAGACCCCCTGGATGAGCAGTTCTTC
TRBV6-1	.	TRBJ2-5	CASSENLVGGETQYF	TGTGCCAGCAGTGAAAACCTAGTGGGAGGAGAGACCCAGTACTTC
TRBV19	.	TRBJ1-1	CASSLYYGSGTEAFF	TGTGCCAGTAGCCTTTATTATGGGTCCGGGACTGAAGCTTTCTTT